This is a list of T cell receptor beta chains from one sample in a study of CD8+ T cells in alopecia areata. Assay used: immunoSEQ multiplex PCR; TCRdb lists only in-frame clones, some missing. The sample has about 200,000 clones, 58% seen once; the top ten hold about 5%. The material sequenced was CD4+ T cells sorted from blood, taken at week 24, from a patient treated with tofacitinib. The receptors were sampled from a human donor with alopecia areata. The CDR3 runs from the conserved cysteine through the conserved F or W. A D gene is named only where the DNA matches it firmly. A clone size is listed for some rows: how often the clone was seen (once, few, many), or a class if it is expanded.

cdr3_nt: TGTGCCAGCAATCCCCGGAGCGAGTTGGTAGGAGAGCAGTACTTC
cdr3_aa: CASNPRSELVGEQYF
d_call: -
clone_size: once
j_call: TRBJ2-7
v_call: TRBV5-6

cdr3_nt: TGTGCCGGGGGTTTGGGGGGCACCTACAATGAGCAGTTCTTC
cdr3_aa: CAGGLGGTYNEQFF
d_call: -
clone_size: few
j_call: TRBJ2-1
v_call: TRBV2

cdr3_nt: TGCAGCGCCGAGCGGCAGGGAAGCGAAAAACTGTTTTTT
cdr3_aa: CSAERQGSEKLFF
d_call: -
clone_size: -
j_call: TRBJ1-4
v_call: TRBV29-1

cdr3_nt: TGTGCCAGCAGCTTAGCTGGGGGAAGGGAAAAACTGTTTTTT
cdr3_aa: CASSLAGGREKLFF
d_call: -
clone_size: -
j_call: TRBJ1-4
v_call: TRBV7-6

cdr3_nt: TGCGCCAGCAGCCAAGAGATTGGCGATACCGGGGAGCTGTTTTTT
cdr3_aa: CASSQEIGDTGELFF
d_call: -
clone_size: -
j_call: TRBJ2-2
v_call: TRBV4-1

cdr3_nt: TGTGCCAGTAGCAACAGGTACACAAACATTCAGTACTTC
cdr3_aa: CASSNRYTNIQYF
d_call: -
clone_size: -
j_call: TRBJ2-4
v_call: TRBV6-5

cdr3_nt: TGCAGCGTTATTAGCGGGGCCAGCAATCAGCCCCAGCATTTT
cdr3_aa: CSVISGASNQPQHF
d_call: -
clone_size: few
j_call: TRBJ1-5
v_call: TRBV29-1

cdr3_nt: TGCGCCAGCAGCCAAGCGACAGGGTCGTACAATGAGCAGTTCTTC
cdr3_aa: CASSQATGSYNEQFF
d_call: TRBD1
clone_size: -
j_call: TRBJ2-1
v_call: TRBV4-1

cdr3_nt: TGTGCCAGCAGTTATTCAGGACGGAGAGGAGATGAAAAACTGTTTTTT
cdr3_aa: CASSYSGRRGDEKLFF
d_call: -
clone_size: -
j_call: TRBJ1-4
v_call: TRBV6-5

cdr3_nt: TGCGCCAGCAGCCAAGGTCTTGCGGCGGGAGAGCTCAATGAGCAGTTCTTC
cdr3_aa: CASSQGLAAGELNEQFF
d_call: TRBD2
clone_size: -
j_call: TRBJ2-1
v_call: TRBV4-3

cdr3_nt: TGTGCCAGCAGCCCGAGACTAGCGGGGGCCAGGAACACCGGGGAGCTGTTTTTT
cdr3_aa: CASSPRLAGARNTGELFF
d_call: TRBD2
clone_size: few
j_call: TRBJ2-2
v_call: TRBV7-9

cdr3_nt: TGTGCCAGCAGCGTAGTGGGACAGGGATCCTACGAGCAGTACTTC
cdr3_aa: CASSVVGQGSYEQYF
d_call: TRBD1
clone_size: few
j_call: TRBJ2-7
v_call: TRBV9

cdr3_nt: TGTGCCTGGACTGGCAAAAACATTCAGTACTTC
cdr3_aa: CAWTGKNIQYF
d_call: -
clone_size: -
j_call: TRBJ2-4
v_call: TRBV30

cdr3_nt: TGTGCCAGCAGCTCATGGGGACACTACTACTCTGGGGCCAACGTCCTGACTTTC
cdr3_aa: CASSSWGHYYSGANVLTF
d_call: -
clone_size: -
j_call: TRBJ2-6
v_call: TRBV7-3

cdr3_nt: TGTGCCAGCAGCTTATTGGAGGGTCCCTACGAGCAGTACTTC
cdr3_aa: CASSLLEGPYEQYF
d_call: -
clone_size: -
j_call: TRBJ2-7
v_call: TRBV11-2

cdr3_nt: TGTGCCGCCGGGAAGGGCGTCAACACTGAAGCTTTCTTT
cdr3_aa: CAAGKGVNTEAFF
d_call: -
clone_size: -
j_call: TRBJ1-1
v_call: TRBV10-3

cdr3_nt: TGTGCCAGCAGTTACAGGGGGGACCATGAGCAGTTCTTC
cdr3_aa: CASSYRGDHEQFF
d_call: -
clone_size: -
j_call: TRBJ2-1
v_call: TRBV6-6

cdr3_nt: TGTGCCAGCAGTTCCTCATATGGCTACACCTTC
cdr3_aa: CASSSSYGYTF
d_call: -
clone_size: -
j_call: TRBJ1-2
v_call: TRBV6-6

cdr3_nt: TGTGCCAGCAGCCAAGGGGGGAGGAGGACTGAAGCTTTCTTT
cdr3_aa: CASSQGGRRTEAFF
d_call: -
clone_size: -
j_call: TRBJ1-1
v_call: TRBV28

cdr3_nt: TGTGCCACCAGCATCGTCCCCTCCTACGAGCAGTACTTC
cdr3_aa: CATSIVPSYEQYF
d_call: -
clone_size: once
j_call: TRBJ2-7
v_call: TRBV15

cdr3_nt: TGCAGCGTTGGGGCAGCGAGTACTCACTATGGCTACACCTTC
cdr3_aa: CSVGAASTHYGYTF
d_call: -
clone_size: -
j_call: TRBJ1-2
v_call: TRBV29-1

cdr3_nt: TGTGCCAGCAGCCAAGACAGAAGCAATCAGCCCCAGCATTTT
cdr3_aa: CASSQDRSNQPQHF
d_call: -
clone_size: -
j_call: TRBJ1-5
v_call: TRBV5-6

cdr3_nt: TGTGCCAGCAGGGCCAGGAGCTATAATCAGCCCCAGCATTTT
cdr3_aa: CASRARSYNQPQHF
d_call: -
clone_size: -
j_call: TRBJ1-5
v_call: TRBV6-1

cdr3_nt: TGTGCCAGCAGCCCCCCTAGTTGGGAGACCCAGTACTTC
cdr3_aa: CASSPPSWETQYF
d_call: -
clone_size: -
j_call: TRBJ2-5
v_call: TRBV7-2

cdr3_nt: TGCGCCAGCAGCTTAGGGACAGGGACCACCGGGGAGCTGTTTTTT
cdr3_aa: CASSLGTGTTGELFF
d_call: TRBD1
clone_size: -
j_call: TRBJ2-2
v_call: TRBV5-1

cdr3_nt: TGCGCCAGCAGCCTTGTTCCGGGAGTTGCCTACAATGAGCAGTTCTTC
cdr3_aa: CASSLVPGVAYNEQFF
d_call: -
clone_size: -
j_call: TRBJ2-1
v_call: TRBV4-3

cdr3_nt: TGCAGCGTTGCTCTGGCAGGGGCGCATGAGACCCAGTACTTC
cdr3_aa: CSVALAGAHETQYF
d_call: -
clone_size: -
j_call: TRBJ2-5
v_call: TRBV29-1

cdr3_nt: TGTGCCAGCAGTGAAGTAGGGGGGGTAAGCACAGATACGCAGTATTTT
cdr3_aa: CASSEVGGVSTDTQYF
d_call: -
clone_size: few
j_call: TRBJ2-3
v_call: TRBV25-1

cdr3_nt: TGCGCCAGCAGCTTGGACCGGGACAGGGGTCGCTTT
cdr3_aa: CASSLDRDRGRF
d_call: TRBD1
clone_size: -
j_call: TRBJ1-1
v_call: TRBV5-1

cdr3_nt: TGTGCCAGCAGCTTAGAACCCCCGGGACTTCAGTACTTC
cdr3_aa: CASSLEPPGLQYF
d_call: -
clone_size: -
j_call: TRBJ2-5
v_call: TRBV7-2

cdr3_nt: TGTGCCAGCAGCCCAATGGGCAGGGTGGGAATAGCGTTCTTC
cdr3_aa: CASSPMGRVGIAFF
d_call: -
clone_size: -
j_call: TRBJ2-1
v_call: TRBV7-2

cdr3_nt: TGTGCCTGGAGTCTCATTTACGAGCAGTACTTC
cdr3_aa: CAWSLIYEQYF
d_call: -
clone_size: -
j_call: TRBJ2-7
v_call: TRBV30

cdr3_nt: TGTGCCAGCAGTTCGTCCCAGGGTGTTAGAAATGGCTACACCTTC
cdr3_aa: CASSSSQGVRNGYTF
d_call: -
clone_size: -
j_call: TRBJ1-2
v_call: TRBV6-6

cdr3_nt: TGCAGCGCATCAACCCGGGACAGGGGGTATGGCTACACCTTC
cdr3_aa: CSASTRDRGYGYTF
d_call: TRBD1
clone_size: -
j_call: TRBJ1-2
v_call: TRBV29-1

cdr3_nt: TGTGCCAGCAGCTTCAAAGAGACCCAGTACTTC
cdr3_aa: CASSFKETQYF
d_call: -
clone_size: few
j_call: TRBJ2-5
v_call: TRBV7-9

cdr3_nt: TGCGCCAGCAGCTTAGCTAGCGGAGTCCAAGAGACCCAGTACTTC
cdr3_aa: CASSLASGVQETQYF
d_call: TRBD2
clone_size: few
j_call: TRBJ2-5
v_call: TRBV5-1

cdr3_nt: TGCAGCGTTGAGCGCCAGAACCACGAGCAGTACTTC
cdr3_aa: CSVERQNHEQYF
d_call: -
clone_size: few
j_call: TRBJ2-7
v_call: TRBV29-1

cdr3_nt: TGTGCCACCAGCAGAGATCTGGGGGCGAGGAACTATGGCTACACCTTC
cdr3_aa: CATSRDLGARNYGYTF
d_call: -
clone_size: -
j_call: TRBJ1-2
v_call: TRBV15

cdr3_nt: TGCGCCAGCAGCTACTATAGCGGGACCGCTTCCTACAATGAGCAGTTCTTC
cdr3_aa: CASSYYSGTASYNEQFF
d_call: TRBD2
clone_size: -
j_call: TRBJ2-1
v_call: TRBV5-1

cdr3_nt: TGTGCCAGTAGTACCGCTGACAGGGCAGAGACCCAGTACTTC
cdr3_aa: CASSTADRAETQYF
d_call: TRBD1
clone_size: -
j_call: TRBJ2-5
v_call: TRBV19

cdr3_nt: TGTGCCAGCAGCTTAGACAGGGGGCCTTACGAGCAGTACTTC
cdr3_aa: CASSLDRGPYEQYF
d_call: TRBD1
clone_size: -
j_call: TRBJ2-7
v_call: TRBV7-6

cdr3_nt: TGCAGCGAGAGCCGGGACAGGGTAATCCCTGAAGCTTTCTTT
cdr3_aa: CSESRDRVIPEAFF
d_call: TRBD1
clone_size: once
j_call: TRBJ1-1
v_call: TRBV29-1

cdr3_nt: TGTGCCAGCAGTTTATGGGGGACAACTAACTATGGCTACACCTTC
cdr3_aa: CASSLWGTTNYGYTF
d_call: -
clone_size: -
j_call: TRBJ1-2
v_call: TRBV27

cdr3_nt: TGTGCCAGCAGCCAAGACTTCGGGTCCATTGCAGATACGCAGTATTTT
cdr3_aa: CASSQDFGSIADTQYF
d_call: -
clone_size: -
j_call: TRBJ2-3
v_call: TRBV14

cdr3_nt: TGTGCCATCAGGAACGGGGCCAGCCCCCACGAGCAGTACTTC
cdr3_aa: CAIRNGASPHEQYF
d_call: -
clone_size: -
j_call: TRBJ2-7
v_call: TRBV10-3

cdr3_nt: TGTGCCAGTAGCCCTTCGCGACAGGGGGCTTCTGGCTACACCTTC
cdr3_aa: CASSPSRQGASGYTF
d_call: TRBD1
clone_size: -
j_call: TRBJ1-2
v_call: TRBV19

cdr3_nt: TGTGCCAGCAGCCCTAGAAGGCGGGTTTTGACTAGCGGGCGCACAGATACGCAGTATTTT
cdr3_aa: CASSPRRRVLTSGRTDTQYF
d_call: TRBD2
clone_size: -
j_call: TRBJ2-3
v_call: TRBV4-2

cdr3_nt: TGTGCCAGCAGTTTTCAGGGACTAGCGGGAGAAGGCGAGCAGTACTTC
cdr3_aa: CASSFQGLAGEGEQYF
d_call: TRBD2
clone_size: -
j_call: TRBJ2-7
v_call: TRBV2

cdr3_nt: TGCGCCAGCAGCCTCCGGACTAGCGGGGGGTTAGTGTACGAGCAGTACTTC
cdr3_aa: CASSLRTSGGLVYEQYF
d_call: TRBD2
clone_size: -
j_call: TRBJ2-7
v_call: TRBV4-1